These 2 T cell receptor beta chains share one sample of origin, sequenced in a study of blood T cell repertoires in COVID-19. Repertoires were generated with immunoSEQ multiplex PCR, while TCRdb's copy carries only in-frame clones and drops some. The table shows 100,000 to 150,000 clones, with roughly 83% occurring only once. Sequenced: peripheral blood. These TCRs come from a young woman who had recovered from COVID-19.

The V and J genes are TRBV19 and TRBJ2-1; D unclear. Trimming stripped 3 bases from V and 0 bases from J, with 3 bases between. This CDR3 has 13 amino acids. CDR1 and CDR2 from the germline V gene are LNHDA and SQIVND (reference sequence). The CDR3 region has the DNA TGTGCCAGTAGTATGAGCTCCTACAATGAGCAGTTCTTC. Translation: CASSMSSYNEQFF.

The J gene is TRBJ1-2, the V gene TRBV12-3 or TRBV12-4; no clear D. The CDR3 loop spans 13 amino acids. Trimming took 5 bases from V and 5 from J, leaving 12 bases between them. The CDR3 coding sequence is TGTGCCAGCAGTATAGGCAGGCTATATGGCTACACCTTC. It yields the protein CASSIGRLYGYTF.